These 6 T cell receptor beta chains originate from one sample sequenced in a study of control samples from healthy donors and cancer patients. Assay: immunoSEQ multiplex PCR; the TCRdb copy retains only in-frame clones and omits some. The repertoire holds fewer than 250,000 clones, with roughly nine tenths as singletons. The sample consisted of blood. The origin of the receptors is a man aged 25 to 40 in good health.

The CDR3 protein is CAWSVTGTTDTQYF. CDR3 sequence (DNA): TGTGCCTGGAGTGTAACGGGTACGACAGATACGCAGTATTTT. V is TRBV30 and J is TRBJ2-3; no firm D call. V shed 0 bases and J shed 3 bases, with 10 bases lying between them. Germline values: CDR1 GTSNPN, CDR2 SVGIG (reference sequence). The CDR3 has 14 residues.

The chain combines TRBV5-1 with TRBJ2-3, with 9 nucleotides matching TRBD2. The CDR3 is 15 residues long. Germline CDR1 is SGHRS and CDR2 is YFSETQ. The V gene end was trimmed by 1 base and the J gene end by 6 bases; junction bases not matched to a gene: 6. CDR3 sequence: CASSLISGGSDTQYF. The CDR3 nucleotides are TGCGCCAGCAGCTTGATAAGCGGGGGGTCGGATACGCAGTATTTT. Drawing the rest from reference TRBV5-1 and TRBJ2-3, the complete variable domain is KAGVTQTPRYLIKTRGQQVTLSCSPISGHRSVSWYQQTPGQGLQFLFEYFSETQRNKGNFPGRFSGRQFSNSRSEMNVSTLELGDSALYLCASSLISGGSDTQYFGPGTRLTVL.

The CDR3 here is CASSVGTGIGTDTQYF. In DNA, the CDR3 is TGTGCCAGCAGCGTAGGGACAGGGATCGGCACAGATACGCAGTATTTT. V and J are TRBV9 and TRBJ2-3; 8 positions match TRBD1. The CDR3 is 16 amino acids. The V and J ends lost 0 bases and 1 base, in that order; junction bases with no gene match: 4. Germline V gives CDR1 SGDLS, CDR2 YYNGEE.

This rearrangement joins TRBV27 to TRBJ2-7; weak D call: TRBD1 (6 bases). Trimming took 0 bases from V and 6 from J, leaving 6 bases between them. The CDR3 sequence is 12 residues long. The germline V gene encodes CDR1 MNHEY and CDR2 SMNVEV (reference sequence). In DNA, the CDR3 is TGTGCCAGCAGTTTATCAGGGGGCGAGCAGTACTTC. Its translation: CASSLSGGEQYF.

The chain employs TRBV18 and TRBJ2-1; a weak D match, TRBD2 (5 bases). The germline gives CDR1 KGHSH, CDR2 LQKENI. The CDR3 totals 15 residues. With 0 bases removed from V and 6 bases from J, the gap between germline ends came to 12 bases. In DNA, the CDR3 is TGTGCCAGCTCACCACCCGGACGGACTTCCAATGAGCAGTTCTTC. Encoded protein: CASSPPGRTSNEQFF.

This rearrangement joins TRBV6-4 to TRBJ2-7; TRBD1 is a possible D gene (8 bases). The germline V gene encodes CDR1 MRHNA and CDR2 SNTAGT. CDR3 length: 16 residues. V was shortened by 1 base and J by 2 bases, with 15 bases between the two germline ends. CDR3 residues: CASSDYRGGLTYEQYF. CDR3 in DNA: TGTGCCAGCAGTGACTACAGGGGGGGATTGACCTACGAGCAGTACTTC.